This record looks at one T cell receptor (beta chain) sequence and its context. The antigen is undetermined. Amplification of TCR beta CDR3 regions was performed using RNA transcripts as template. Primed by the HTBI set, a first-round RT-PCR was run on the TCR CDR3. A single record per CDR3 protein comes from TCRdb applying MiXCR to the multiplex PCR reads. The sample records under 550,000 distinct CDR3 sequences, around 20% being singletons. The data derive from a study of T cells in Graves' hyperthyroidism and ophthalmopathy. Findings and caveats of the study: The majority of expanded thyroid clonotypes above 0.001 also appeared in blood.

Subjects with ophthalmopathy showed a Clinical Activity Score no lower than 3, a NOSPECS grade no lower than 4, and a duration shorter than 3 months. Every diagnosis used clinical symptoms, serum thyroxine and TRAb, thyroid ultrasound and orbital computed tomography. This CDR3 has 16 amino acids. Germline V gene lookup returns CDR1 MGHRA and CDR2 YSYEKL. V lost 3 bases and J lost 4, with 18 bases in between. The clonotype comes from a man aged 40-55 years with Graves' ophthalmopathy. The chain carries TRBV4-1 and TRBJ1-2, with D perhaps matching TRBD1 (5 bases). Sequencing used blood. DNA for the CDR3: TGCGCCAGCAGCCACGATCCGGGGGATCACATCTATGGCTACACCTTC. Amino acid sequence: CASSHDPGDHIYGYTF.